Included here is one T cell receptor (beta chain) sequence, with context. Its binding antigen is unknown. The sample holds no much larger clone one base away, and base qualities are not on file. The data originate from a study of blood T cell repertoires in COVID-19 (dated by TCRdb to about 2020). For context, the study as a whole: Samples from collaborators originated in the United States, Italy and Spain and spanned both the acute and convalescent phases of COVID-19. The material from the prospective study consisted of cDNA or gDNA derived from T cells, B-cell-depleted T cells, or PBMCs. The dataset comprised deeply sampled blood TCRbeta repertoires from subjects exposed to, actively infected with, or recovered from COVID-19. The repertoires were made available in a free public database intended to serve as a resource for research on the immune response to SARS-CoV-2. Samples were obtained from the ongoing ImmuneRACE study (first 160 participants) and from 950 to 1,500 subjects provided by 6 global collaborators. The sample metadata nearly always contained a de-identified subject ID, COVID-19 status, age in years and sex. Where HLA class I and class II types were available, the types were taken from metadata supplied by the sample provider, not from assay-based typing. On the study overall, not on this receptor specifically: How much clinical and demographic metadata was included differed by source and by participant, and the metadata was provided uncurated.

The CDR3 goes from the cysteine to the phenylalanine over 12 residues. Only CDR3 DNA is held: 36 bases, read in frame from base 1. The immunoSEQ Assay, a bias-controlled multiplex PCR, was used to amplify TCRbeta CDR3 regions from genomic DNA. On the study's bioinformatics: The number of nucleated cells in each sample was estimated by amplification of reference gene primers within the assay. To quantify the absolute abundance of each unique TCRbeta CDR3 rearrangement, sequence reads were collapsed and filtered. Productive Simpson clonality was computed per sample as the square root of Simpson's diversity index over productive rearrangements. Entries here come from immuneACCESS through TCRdb and include only in-frame sequences with V and J called. Some clones fail to appear in such tables; in the studies checked, an unresolved V gene covers under half of the shortfall, and the cause of the remainder is unknown. V and J calls and clone size come straight from that table; D and trimming were deduced from the DNA. Recorded for this sample are around 260,000 clones; about 90% of them occurred a single time. The ten largest clones capture roughly 10% of the sample.

In Seattle, one collaborating source enrolled patients while the infection was active and tracked those patients longitudinally over the course of disease. Whole blood was collected in K2EDTA tubes by collaborating institutions according to the institutions' own protocols. Collaborator samples were shipped for TCRbeta analysis as frozen whole blood, isolated PBMCs, or DNA extracted from either sample type. Sequenced: peripheral blood. The receptor comes from a woman in her 70s with COVID-19, enrolled during active disease. In this chain, TRBV7-5 is recombined with TRBJ1-2; TRBD1 is taken as the D call from the table, unchecked against the DNA. TRBV7-5 is listed as a pseudogene. The CDR3 amino acid sequence is: CARSPQIPGYTF. The DNA sequence is given as TGTGCCAGAAGCCCACAAATTCCTGGCTACACCTTC.